Shown below are 5 T cell receptor beta chains from a single sample sequenced in a study of human T cells and chemical hapten exposure. TCRdb reprocessed the RACE reads via MiXCR and lists one record per CDR3 protein. The sample carries 70,000 to 90,000 distinct CDR3 sequences, 10% to 12% recorded once. Documented time point: patch test 3, about 24 weeks after DPC sensitization. As to treatment: therapeutic diphenylcyclopropenone sensitization with weekly scalp DPC. The sequences come from whole blood, collected in connection with sensitization to the hapten diphenylcyclopropenone (DPC). These receptors came from a woman in her forties or fifties with alopecia areata. Some clones in this sample may be carry-over from other donors' samples.

The sample holds many counts of this clonotype. The chain is built from TRBV2 and TRBJ2-4, with 11 bases that match TRBD2. The CDR3 length is 18 residues. V shed 6 bases and J 2 bases; nucleotides not matched to a gene: 12. Germline V CDR1 and CDR2: SNHLY, FYNNEI. The CDR3 loop reads CASRAGIAGGITKNIQYF. The CDR3 DNA is TGTGCCAGCAGAGCCGGGATAGCGGGAGGGATTACCAAAAACATTCAGTACTTC. Based on the CDR3 plus reference TRBV2 and TRBJ2-4, the full variable domain is EPEVTQTPSHQVTQMGQEVILRCVPISNHLYFYWYRQILGQKVEFLVSFYNNEISEKSEIFDDQFSVERPDGSNFTLKIRSTKLEDSAMYFCASRAGIAGGITKNIQYFGAGTRLSVL.

This clonotype came up many times. Written as DNA, the CDR3 is TGTGCCAGCAGCTTAGGCGGTTCGGGAGAGACCCAGTACTTC. It yields the protein CASSLGGSGETQYF. V gene TRBV7-2 combines with J gene TRBJ2-5; D is ambiguous. This CDR3 spans 14 amino acids. V gave up 1 base and J gave up 4 bases, with 10 bases separating them. CDR1 is SGHTA, CDR2 FQGNSA, per germline.

This rearrangement joins TRBV5-5 to TRBJ2-2, with TRBD1 matching 7 bases. J gave up 1 base and V 4 bases, and 4 bases lay outside the gene matches. CDR1 SGHKS and CDR2 YYEKEE come from the germline V gene (reference sequence). The CDR3 loop spans 15 amino acids. The CDR3 reads CASSRGTENTGELFF. The CDR3 DNA sequence: TGTGCCAGCAGCCGTGGGACAGAGAACACCGGGGAGCTGTTTTTT.

This clonotype was found many times. CDR3: CASTGLAGGKETQYF. The CDR3 DNA reads TGTGCCAGCACCGGACTAGCGGGAGGGAAAGAGACCCAGTACTTC. The chain recombines TRBV7-6 with TRBJ2-5; 15 nucleotides agree with TRBD2. Trimming at V came to 7 bases and at J to 3 bases, leaving 3 bases not matched to a gene. Looked up from germline, CDR1 is SGHVS and CDR2 is FNYEAQ. The length of the CDR3 is 15 residues.

This clonotype was detected many times. The chain is built from TRBV6-2 or TRBV6-3 and TRBJ2-3; D is uncertain. CDR1 and CDR2 (germline): MNHEY, SVGEGT. The CDR3 covers 11 residues. V lost 0 bases, J lost 7 bases, and 2 bases lay in between. CDR3 in DNA: TGTGCCAGCAGTTACTCCCATACGCAGTATTTT. It specifies CASSYSHTQYF.